The 4 T cell receptor beta chains below all came from one sample that was sequenced in a study of T cells in Graves' hyperthyroidism and ophthalmopathy. RNA transcripts served as the template for amplifying TCR beta CDR3 regions. Using the HTBI primer set, a first-round RT-PCR was run on the TCR CDR3. TCRdb called the multiplex PCR reads again in MiXCR, with one record for every CDR3 protein. This table has 95,000 to 100,000 distinct CDR3 sequences, about 51% appearing once. The sample was blood. These receptors were collected from a woman aged 40-49 years with Graves' hyperthyroidism.

On this clonotype itself: A much larger clone sits a single nucleotide away, making a read error possible. This chain links TRBV5-1 with TRBJ2-7, with 8 bases matching TRBD2. This CDR3 contains 15 residues. Germline V CDR1 and CDR2: SGHRS, YFSETQ. The CDR3 sequence is CAGSPRTSRGGEQYF. The CDR3, as DNA: TGCGCCGGCAGCCCCCGGACTAGCAGGGGTGGCGAGCAGTACTTC.

This clonotype appeared once. The junction does not match germline at one end; this may be a read error. This sequence joins TRBV7-9 and TRBJ2-2, with a possible D match to TRBD2 (5 bases). The germline V gene has CDR1 SEHNR and CDR2 FQNEAQ (reference sequence). This CDR3 contains 13 residues. Here the CDR3 reads CASSLYNAGELFF. In DNA, the CDR3 is TGTGCCAGCAGCTTGTACAACGCCGGGGAGCTGTTTTTC.

This clonotype was counted between two and nine times. The chain couples TRBV12-3 or TRBV12-4 to TRBJ2-3; D unclear. The ends were cut back, 5 bases at V and 0 bases at J, with 15 bases in the middle. The CDR3 is 16 amino acids. The CDR3 nucleotides are TGTGCCAGCAGTGAGTCCGGTGCCTTCAGCACAGATACGCAGTATTTT. As protein: CASSESGAFSTDTQYF.

The chain has TRBV2 and TRBJ1-2, with 7 bases that match TRBD1. The V gene end was trimmed by 5 bases and the J gene end by 0 bases; junction bases not matched to a gene: 12. This CDR3 region has 17 residues. Germline CDR1 SNHLY, CDR2 FYNNEI. CDR3 protein: CASSFEGGRGANYGYTF. CDR3 coding DNA: TGTGCCAGCAGTTTCGAAGGGGGCAGGGGAGCTAACTATGGCTACACCTTC.